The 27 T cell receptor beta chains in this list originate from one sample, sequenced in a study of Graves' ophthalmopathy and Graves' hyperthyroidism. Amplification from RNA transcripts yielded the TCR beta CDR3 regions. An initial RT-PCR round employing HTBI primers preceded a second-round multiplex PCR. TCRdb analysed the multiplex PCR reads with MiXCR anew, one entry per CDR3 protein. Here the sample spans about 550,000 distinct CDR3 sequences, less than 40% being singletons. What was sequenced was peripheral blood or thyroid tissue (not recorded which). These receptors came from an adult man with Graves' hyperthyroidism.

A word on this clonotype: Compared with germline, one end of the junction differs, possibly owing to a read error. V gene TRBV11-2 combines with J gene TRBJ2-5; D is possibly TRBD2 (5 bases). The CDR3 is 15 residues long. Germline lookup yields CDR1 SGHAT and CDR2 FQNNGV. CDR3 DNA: TGTGCCAGCAGCTCGGCGAAAGGGATAAGGGAGACCCAGCACTTC. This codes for CASSSAKGIRETQHF.

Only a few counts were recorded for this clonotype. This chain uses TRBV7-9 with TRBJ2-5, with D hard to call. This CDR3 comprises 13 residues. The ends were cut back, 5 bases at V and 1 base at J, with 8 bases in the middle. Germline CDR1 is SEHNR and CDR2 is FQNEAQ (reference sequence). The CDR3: CASSPVIQETQYF. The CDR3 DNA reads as TGTGCCAGCAGCCCCGTCATCCAAGAGACCCAGTACTTC. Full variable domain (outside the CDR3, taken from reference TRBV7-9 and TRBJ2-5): DTGVSQNPRHKITKRGQNVTFRCDPISEHNRLYWYRQTLGQGPEFLTYFQNEAQLEKSRLLSDRFSAERPKGSFSTLEIQRTEQGDSAMYLCASSPVIQETQYFGPGTRLLVL.

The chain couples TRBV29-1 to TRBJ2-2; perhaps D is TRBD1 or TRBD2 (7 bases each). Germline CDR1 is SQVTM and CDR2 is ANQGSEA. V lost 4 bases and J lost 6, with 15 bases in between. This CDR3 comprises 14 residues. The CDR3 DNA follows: TGCAGCGTTGGGGGAGGGGGCAGGGCCGGGGAGCTGTTTTTT. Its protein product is CSVGGGGRAGELFF.

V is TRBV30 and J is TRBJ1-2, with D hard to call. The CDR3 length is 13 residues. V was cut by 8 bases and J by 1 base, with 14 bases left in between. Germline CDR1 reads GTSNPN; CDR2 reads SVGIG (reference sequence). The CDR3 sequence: CARSVLHNYGYTF. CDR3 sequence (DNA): TGTGCCCGATCGGTACTGCATAACTATGGCTACACCTTC.

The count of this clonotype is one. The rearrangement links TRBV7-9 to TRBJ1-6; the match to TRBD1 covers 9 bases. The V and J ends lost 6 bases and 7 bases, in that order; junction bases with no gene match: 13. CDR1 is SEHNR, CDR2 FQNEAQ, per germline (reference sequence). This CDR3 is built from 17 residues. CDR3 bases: TGTGCCAGCAGTCCCGGGACAGGGTCCGGGGAGAATTCACCCCTCCACTTT. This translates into CASSPGTGSGENSPLHF.

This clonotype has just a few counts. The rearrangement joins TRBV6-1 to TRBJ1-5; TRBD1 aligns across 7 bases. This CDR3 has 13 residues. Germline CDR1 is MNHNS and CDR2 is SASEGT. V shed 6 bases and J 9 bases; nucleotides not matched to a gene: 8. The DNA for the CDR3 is TGTGCCAGCAGAGACAGGGCCCTGCGGCCCCAGCATTTT. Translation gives CASRDRALRPQHF.

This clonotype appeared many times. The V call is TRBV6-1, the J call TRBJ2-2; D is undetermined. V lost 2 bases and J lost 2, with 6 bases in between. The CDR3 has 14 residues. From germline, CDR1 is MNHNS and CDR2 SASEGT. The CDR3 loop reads CASSEWSNTGELFF. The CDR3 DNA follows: TGTGCCAGCAGTGAATGGTCCAACACCGGGGAGCTGTTTTTT.

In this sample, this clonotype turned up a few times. DNA of the CDR3: TGTGCCAGCAGTCTTTCCGGGACAGGGGGCGCTCGTGGCTACACCTTC. It specifies CASSLSGTGGARGYTF. The rearrangement links TRBV6-1 to TRBJ1-2; 12 bases map to TRBD1. Trimming cost V 5 bases and J 7 bases; bases outside gene matches: 11. This CDR3 is built from 16 residues. Per the germline V gene, CDR1 is MNHNS and CDR2 is SASEGT.

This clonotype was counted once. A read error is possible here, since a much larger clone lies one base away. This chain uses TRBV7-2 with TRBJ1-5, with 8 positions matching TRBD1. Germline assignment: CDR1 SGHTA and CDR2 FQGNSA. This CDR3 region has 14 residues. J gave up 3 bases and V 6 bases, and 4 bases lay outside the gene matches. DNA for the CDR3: TGTGCCAGCAGACCGGGACAGGACAATCAGCCCCAGCATTTT. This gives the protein CASRPGQDNQPQHF.

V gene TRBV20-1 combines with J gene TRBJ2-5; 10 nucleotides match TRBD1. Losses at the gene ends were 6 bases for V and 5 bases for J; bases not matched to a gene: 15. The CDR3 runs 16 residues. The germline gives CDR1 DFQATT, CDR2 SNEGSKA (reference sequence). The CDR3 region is CSALNRDRGSGETQYF. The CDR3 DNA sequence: TGCAGTGCCCTGAACCGGGACAGGGGCAGTGGGGAGACCCAGTACTTC.

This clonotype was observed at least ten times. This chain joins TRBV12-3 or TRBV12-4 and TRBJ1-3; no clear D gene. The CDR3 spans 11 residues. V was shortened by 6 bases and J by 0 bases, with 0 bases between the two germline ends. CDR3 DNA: TGTGCCAGCAGCTCTGGAAACACCATATATTTT. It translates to CASSSGNTIYF.

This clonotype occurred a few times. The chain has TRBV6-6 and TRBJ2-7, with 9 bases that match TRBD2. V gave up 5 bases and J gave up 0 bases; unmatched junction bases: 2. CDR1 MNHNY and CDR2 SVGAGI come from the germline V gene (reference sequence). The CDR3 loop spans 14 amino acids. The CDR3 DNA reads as TGTGCCAGCAGTCCTAGCGGGATCTCCTACGAGCAGTACTTC. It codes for CASSPSGISYEQYF.

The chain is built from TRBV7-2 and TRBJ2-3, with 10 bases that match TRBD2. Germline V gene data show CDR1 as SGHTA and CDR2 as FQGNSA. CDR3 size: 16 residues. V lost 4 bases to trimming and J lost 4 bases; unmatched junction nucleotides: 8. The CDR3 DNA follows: TGTGCCAGCAGCTGGATCGCTAGCGGGAGTGCAGATACGCAGTATTTT. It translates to CASSWIASGSADTQYF.

The CDR3 region has the DNA TGCAGTGCTCAAACTCGACAGGGGGAAGGGGTAAGGCCCCAGCATTTT. It codes for CSAQTRQGEGVRPQHF. The V and J genes are TRBV20-1 and TRBJ1-5, with 9 bases identical to TRBD1. The V segment lost 5 bases and the J segment 9 bases; nucleotides outside the gene matches: 17. Germline CDR1 and CDR2: DFQATT and SNEGSKA (reference sequence). This CDR3 has 16 residues.

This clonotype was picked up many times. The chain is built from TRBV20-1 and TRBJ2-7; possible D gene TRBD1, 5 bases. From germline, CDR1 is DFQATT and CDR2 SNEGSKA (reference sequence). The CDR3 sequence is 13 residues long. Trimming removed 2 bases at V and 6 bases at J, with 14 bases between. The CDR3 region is CSARSQATGEQYF. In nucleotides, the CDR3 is TGCAGTGCTAGATCACAGGCGACGGGCGAGCAGTACTTC.

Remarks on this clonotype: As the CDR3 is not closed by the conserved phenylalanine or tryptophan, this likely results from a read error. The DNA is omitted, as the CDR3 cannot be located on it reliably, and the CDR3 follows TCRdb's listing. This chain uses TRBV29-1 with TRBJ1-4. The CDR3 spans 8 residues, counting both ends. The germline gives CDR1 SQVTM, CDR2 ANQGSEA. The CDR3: CSVEDVVG.

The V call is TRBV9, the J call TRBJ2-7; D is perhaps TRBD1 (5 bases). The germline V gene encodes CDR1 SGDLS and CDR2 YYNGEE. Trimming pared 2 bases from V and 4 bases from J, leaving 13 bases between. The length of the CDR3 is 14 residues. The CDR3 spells CASSVETVSYEQYF. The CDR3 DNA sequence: TGTGCCAGCAGCGTCGAGACAGTCTCATACGAGCAGTACTTC.

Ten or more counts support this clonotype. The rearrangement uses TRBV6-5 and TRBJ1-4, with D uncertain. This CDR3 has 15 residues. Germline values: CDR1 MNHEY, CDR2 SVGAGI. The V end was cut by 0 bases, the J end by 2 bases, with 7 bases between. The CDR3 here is CASSYSGSTNEKLFF. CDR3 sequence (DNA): TGTGCCAGCAGTTACTCAGGGTCGACTAATGAAAAACTGTTTTTT.

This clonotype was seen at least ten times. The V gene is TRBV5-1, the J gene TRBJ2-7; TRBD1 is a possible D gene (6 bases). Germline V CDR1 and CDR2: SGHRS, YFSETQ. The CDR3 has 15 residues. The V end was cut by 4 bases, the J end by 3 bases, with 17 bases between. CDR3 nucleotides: TGCGCCAGCAGCGGGGCAGGGGCTGCTCGCTACGAGCAGTACTTC. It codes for CASSGAGAARYEQYF.

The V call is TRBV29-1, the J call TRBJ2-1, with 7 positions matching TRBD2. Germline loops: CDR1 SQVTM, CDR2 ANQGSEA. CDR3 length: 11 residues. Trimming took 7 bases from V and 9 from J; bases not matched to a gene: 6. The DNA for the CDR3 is TGCAGCGCGAGGGTAGCGGGTGAGCAGTTCTTC. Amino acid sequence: CSARVAGEQFF.

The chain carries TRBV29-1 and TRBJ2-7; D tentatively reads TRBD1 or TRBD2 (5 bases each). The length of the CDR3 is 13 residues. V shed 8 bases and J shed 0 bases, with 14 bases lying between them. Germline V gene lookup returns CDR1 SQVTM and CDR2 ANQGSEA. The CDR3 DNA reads TGCAGCTTCGACGGGGCGCTCTCCTACGAGCAGTACTTC. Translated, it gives CSFDGALSYEQYF.

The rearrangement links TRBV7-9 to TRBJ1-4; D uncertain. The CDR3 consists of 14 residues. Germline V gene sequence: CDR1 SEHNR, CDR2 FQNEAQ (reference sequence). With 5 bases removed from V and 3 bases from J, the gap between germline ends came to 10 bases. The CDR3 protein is CASSLSASNEKLFF. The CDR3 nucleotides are TGTGCCAGCAGCCTCTCGGCCTCTAATGAAAAACTGTTTTTT.

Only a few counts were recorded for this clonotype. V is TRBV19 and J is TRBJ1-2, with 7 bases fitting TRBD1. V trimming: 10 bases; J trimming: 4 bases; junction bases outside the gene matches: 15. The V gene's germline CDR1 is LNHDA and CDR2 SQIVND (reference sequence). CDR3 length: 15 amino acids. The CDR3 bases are TGTGCCACCAAGTCGGGGGACAGCCCTTTCTATGGCTACACCTTC. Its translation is CATKSGDSPFYGYTF.

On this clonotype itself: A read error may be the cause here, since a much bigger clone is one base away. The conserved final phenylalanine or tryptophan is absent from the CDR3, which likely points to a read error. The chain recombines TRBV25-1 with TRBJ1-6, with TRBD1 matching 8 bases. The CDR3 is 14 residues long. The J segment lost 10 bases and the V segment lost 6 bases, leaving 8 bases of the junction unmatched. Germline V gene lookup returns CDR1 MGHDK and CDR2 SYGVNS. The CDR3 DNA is TGTGCCAGCAGGTTCAGGGGGCTTAACTCACCCCTCCACCTT. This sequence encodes CASRFRGLNSPLHL.

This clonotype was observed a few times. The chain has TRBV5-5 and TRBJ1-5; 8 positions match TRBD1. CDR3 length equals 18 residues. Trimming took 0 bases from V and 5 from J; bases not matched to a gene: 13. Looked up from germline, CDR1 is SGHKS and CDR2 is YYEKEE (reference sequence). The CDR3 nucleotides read TGTGCCAGCAGCTTGGTAGGACCGGGACAGGCCTCTCATCAGCCCCAGCATTTT. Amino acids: CASSLVGPGQASHQPQHF.

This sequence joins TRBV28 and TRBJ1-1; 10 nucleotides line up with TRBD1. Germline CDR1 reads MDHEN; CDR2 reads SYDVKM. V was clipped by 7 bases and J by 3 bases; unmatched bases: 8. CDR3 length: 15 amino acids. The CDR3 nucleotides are TGTGCCAGCATTGACAGGGGGCGAAGGGACACTGAAGCTTTCTTT. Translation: CASIDRGRRDTEAFF. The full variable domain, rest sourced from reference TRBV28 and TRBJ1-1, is DVKVTQSSRYLVKRTGEKVFLECVQDMDHENMFWYRQDPGLGLRLIYFSYDVKMKEKGDIPEGYSVSREKKERFSLILESASTNQTSMYLCASIDRGRRDTEAFFGQGTRLTVV.

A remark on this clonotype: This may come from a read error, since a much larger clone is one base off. CDR3 sequence (DNA): TGTGCCAGCAGCCAAGTTTACAGGGACATCTACGAGCAGTCCTTC. Translating it yields CASSQVYRDIYEQSF. The chain recombines TRBV14 with TRBJ2-7; tentative D call: TRBD1 (6 bases). The CDR3 is 15 residues long. The germline CDR1 and CDR2 sequences are SGHDN and FVKESK. Based on the CDR3 plus reference TRBV14 and TRBJ2-7, the full variable domain is EAGVTQFPSHSVIEKGQTVTLRCDPISGHDNLYWYRRVMGKEIKFLLHFVKESKQDESGMPNNRFLAERTGGTYSTLKVQPAELEDSGVYFCASSQVYRDIYEQSFGPGTRLTVT.